This TCR delta chain originates from a study of gamma-delta T cells after stem cell transplantation. TCRdb repeated clone calling on the RT-PCR reads with CATT. The sample lists about 1,700 delta-chain clones; approximately 16% were seen once. Comments on this clone: A junction boundary mismatches the germline segment, possibly from a read error.

This CDR3 has 18 amino acids. Per the germline V gene, CDR1 is GEAIGNYY and CDR2 is EKD. Sequenced material: gamma-delta T cells. This chain joins TRDV2 and TRDJ3, with 10 bases identical to TRDD3. The receptor was isolated from a human donor. It is not recorded whose cells these are; they may come from a transplant donor. CDR3 region: CACDVVLGDPCDTRQMFF. The CDR3 DNA sequence: TGTGCCTGTGACGTAGTACTGGGGGATCCCTGCGACACCCGACAGATGTTTTTC.